The present entry profiles one T cell receptor (beta chain) with its context. Its specificity is not known. This sample is drawn from a study of circulating tumor DNA in untreated peripheral T-cell lymphoma. General study points: Baseline tissues yielded 86% and baseline serum roughly 70% tumor-specific clonotype detection.

Sequenced by immunoSEQ multiplex PCR; TCRdb stores in-frame clones only, minus some. Of around 6,000 clones in the sample, about 66% were seen once. Germline V lookup: CDR1 GTSNPN, CDR2 SVGIG (reference sequence). This CDR3 region has 13 residues. V shed 4 bases and J shed 0 bases, with 10 bases lying between them. The sample consisted of tumor tissue. The chain combines TRBV30 with TRBJ2-7; D perhaps matches TRBD1 (5 bases). This TCR was sampled from a human donor with peripheral T-cell lymphoma. CDR3 sequence reads: CAWNTGLSYEQYF. CDR3 DNA: TGTGCCTGGAACACAGGTCTCTCCTACGAGCAGTACTTC.